This entry lists 24 T cell receptor beta chains sequenced from one sample in a study of T-cell memory formation after mild COVID-19. TCRdb reprocessed the 5' RACE reads via MiXCR and lists one record per CDR3 protein. The table records roughly 150,000 distinct CDR3 sequences, about 14% of them present only once. The specimen sequenced was PBMCs or a T cell subset sorted from them (not recorded which). The receptors stem from an adult woman who had mild COVID-19 (a few samples of this study predate the infection). Cell type and time point are not known.

This clonotype was seen more than once but under ten times. The chain uses TRBV4-3 and TRBJ2-1; D is undetermined. Trimming removed 4 bases from V and 2 bases from J, with 18 bases in between. Germline CDR1 and CDR2: LGHNA and YSLEER. There are 17 residues in the CDR3. The CDR3 bases are TGCGCCAGCAGCCGCAGTCTGTGGGTAGGGACCTACAATGAGCAGTTCTTC. Translated, it gives CASSRSLWVGTYNEQFF.

The chain employs TRBV19 and TRBJ2-1; 9 nucleotides line up with TRBD2. This CDR3 comprises 15 residues. The germline CDR1 and CDR2 sequences are LNHDA and SQIVND (reference sequence). J lost 0 bases, V lost 9 bases, and 6 bases had no gene match. The CDR3 reads CARDIAGVSYNEQFF. The CDR3 DNA reads TGTGCCAGGGATATAGCGGGAGTCTCCTACAATGAGCAGTTCTTC.

V gene TRBV19 combines with J gene TRBJ2-1, with 9 bases identical to TRBD2. Looked up from germline, CDR1 is LNHDA and CDR2 is SQIVND (reference sequence). The J segment lost 6 bases and the V segment lost 7 bases, leaving 10 bases of the junction unmatched. CDR3 length: 15 amino acids. CDR3 loop: CASTVLAGPFNEQFF. Written as DNA, the CDR3 is TGTGCCAGTACCGTGCTAGCGGGGCCATTCAATGAGCAGTTCTTC. Using reference TRBV19 and TRBJ2-1 for the parts outside the CDR3, the full variable domain is DGGITQSPKYLFRKEGQNVTLSCEQNLNHDAMYWYRQDPGQGLRLIYYSQIVNDFQKGDIAEGYSVSREKKESFPLTVTSAQKNPTAFYLCASTVLAGPFNEQFFGPGTRLTVL.

The chain combines TRBV29-1 with TRBJ1-2; D is unclear. V was pared by 6 bases and J by 6 bases, with 17 bases between. Per germline, CDR1 SQVTM and CDR2 ANQGSEA. CDR3 size: 13 residues. DNA of the CDR3: TGCAGCGTGGACGGGCCAACGAGGAATGGCTACACCTTC. Its protein is CSVDGPTRNGYTF.

This clonotype has a handful of counts. The chain joins TRBV11-3 to TRBJ2-1, with a weak D call TRBD2 (6 bases). The CDR3 is 15 amino acids. Deletions cut 5 bases from V and 2 bases from J, with 13 bases between. Germline CDR1 SGHNT, CDR2 YENEEA. The CDR3 sequence is CASSRTIGTYNEQFF. CDR3 nucleotides: TGTGCCAGCAGCCGGACTATAGGAACCTACAATGAGCAGTTCTTC.

This clonotype came up many times. The chain combines TRBV24-1 with TRBJ2-5; D gene unclear. V shed 9 bases and J shed 4 bases, with 14 bases lying between them. There are 13 residues in the CDR3. The germline V gene encodes CDR1 KGHDR and CDR2 SFDVKD. This CDR3 is CATQHFRGETQYF. The CDR3 DNA reads TGTGCCACCCAACACTTCCGAGGAGAGACCCAGTACTTC.

In its sample, this clonotype was seen a few times. The V gene is TRBV29-1, the J gene TRBJ2-1; D call uncertain. Germline CDR1 and CDR2: SQVTM and ANQGSEA. V dropped 6 bases and J dropped 4 bases, with 10 bases sitting between them. The CDR3 spans 12 residues. CDR3 sequence reads: CSVPLGYNEQFF. The CDR3 DNA sequence: TGCAGCGTCCCCCTCGGATACAATGAGCAGTTCTTC.

This clonotype was counted only a few times. The chain recombines TRBV14 with TRBJ2-2, with 9 bases fitting TRBD1. The CDR3 covers 15 residues. Germline assignment: CDR1 SGHDN and CDR2 FVKESK. Trimming removed 2 bases from V and 7 bases from J; junction bases left unmatched: 5. The CDR3 nucleotides read TGTGCCAGCAGCCAATGGACAGGGGCAAGCGGGGAGCTGTTTTTT. This encodes CASSQWTGASGELFF.

The V call is TRBV5-1, the J call TRBJ1-1; 8 positions match TRBD1. Germline CDR1 and CDR2: SGHRS and YFSETQ. The CDR3 consists of 16 residues. With 4 bases clipped from V and 4 bases from J, the junction kept 12 bases outside the gene matches. CDR3 region: CASSQSAWTGTTEAFF. The CDR3 coding sequence is TGCGCCAGCAGCCAGTCGGCCTGGACAGGGACCACTGAAGCTTTCTTT.

This clonotype has more than one count but fewer than ten. The chain links TRBV3-1 to TRBJ2-1; no clear D gene. Germline V gene lookup returns CDR1 LGHDT and CDR2 YNNKEL (reference sequence). This CDR3 spans 11 amino acids. The V end lost 3 bases, the J end lost 9 bases, and 6 bases lay between the germline ends. CDR3 sequence reads: CASSHASEQFF. The DNA of the CDR3 is TGTGCCAGCAGCCACGCCAGTGAGCAGTTCTTC.

The gene calls are TRBV19 and TRBJ2-5, with 12 bases matching TRBD2. The CDR3 covers 17 residues. Germline CDR1 is LNHDA and CDR2 is SQIVND (reference sequence). With 6 bases clipped from V and 8 bases from J, the junction kept 16 bases outside the gene matches. This CDR3 reads CASSLAGTSGPGATQYF. As DNA, the CDR3 is TGTGCCAGTAGCCTCGCCGGGACTAGCGGGCCGGGAGCCACCCAGTACTTC.

This clonotype showed up many times. V usage is TRBV7-2 and J usage is TRBJ2-3; 8 bases agree with TRBD2. The CDR3 length is 14 residues. V lost 5 bases, J lost 2 bases, and 3 bases stayed unmatched. From germline, CDR1 is SGHTA and CDR2 FQGNSA. Written as DNA, the CDR3 is TGTGCCAGCAGCCCAGGACTAGCCACAGATACGCAGTATTTT. It yields the protein CASSPGLATDTQYF.

A remark on this clonotype: One end of the junction is discordant with germline, which a read error may explain. The V and J genes are TRBV7-7 and TRBJ2-5; D perhaps matches TRBD1 (8 bases). This CDR3 is built from 19 residues. Germline V gene lookup returns CDR1 SSHAT and CDR2 FNYEAQ (reference sequence). CDR3 bases: TGTGCTAGCAGCTCCTCCTTTGGGAGGGCAGGGGGCATTGAGGAGACCCAGTACTTC. This sequence encodes CASSSSFGRAGGIEETQYF.

This clonotype turned up a few times. V usage is TRBV4-2 and J usage is TRBJ1-2; 8 bases fit TRBD1. V lost 0 bases to trimming and J lost 3 bases; unmatched junction nucleotides: 9. The CDR3 consists of 17 residues. Germline CDR1 LGHNA, CDR2 YNFKEQ. CDR3 bases: TGTGCCAGCAGCCAAGACAGGGGGCGACGTTCTCACTATGGCTACACCTTC. Its protein is CASSQDRGRRSHYGYTF.

The CDR3 here is CASRKFSGRYEQYF. DNA for the CDR3: TGTGCCAGCAGGAAATTTAGCGGGAGGTACGAGCAGTACTTC. V gene TRBV6-5 combines with J gene TRBJ2-7; TRBD2 aligns across 10 bases. Losses at the gene ends were 6 bases for V and 4 bases for J; bases not matched to a gene: 6. The CDR3 extends over 14 amino acids. CDR1 is MNHEY, CDR2 SVGAGI, per germline.

This clonotype was counted only a few times. The V call is TRBV4-2, the J call TRBJ2-1; no clear D. Germline CDR1 reads LGHNA; CDR2 reads YNFKEQ. The V end lost 1 base, the J end lost 5 bases, and 3 bases lay between the germline ends. The CDR3 contains 12 residues. The CDR3 DNA sequence: TGTGCCAGCAGCCAAGTGAACAATGAGCAGTTCTTC. Translation gives CASSQVNNEQFF.

This chain links TRBV29-1 with TRBJ1-5; maybe TRBD1 (6 bases). Germline lookup yields CDR1 SQVTM and CDR2 ANQGSEA. CDR3 size: 13 residues. V lost 6 bases and J 5 bases, leaving 14 bases between the germline ends. CDR3 bases: TGCAGCGTGGGGGGGGGCCGAGATCAGCCCCAGCATTTT. It yields the protein CSVGGGRDQPQHF.

This clonotype was seen a handful of times. This chain uses TRBV7-3 with TRBJ1-2, with D perhaps TRBD1 (5 bases). V lost 5 bases to trimming and J lost 6 bases, with 13 bases between them. Germline V gene data show CDR1 as SGHTA and CDR2 as FQGTGA. CDR3 length: 13 amino acids. In DNA, the CDR3 is TGTGCCAGCAGCCCGAATAGGGGTGATGGCTACACCTTC. Translated: CASSPNRGDGYTF. The full variable domain, completed using reference TRBV7-3 and TRBJ1-2, is GAGVSQTPSNKVTEKGKYVELRCDPISGHTALYWYRQSLGQGPEFLIYFQGTGAADDSGLPNDRFFAVRPEGSVSTLKIQRTERGDSAVYLCASSPNRGDGYTFGSGTRLTVV.

The rearrangement links TRBV7-8 to TRBJ2-5; no reliable D call. The CDR3 is made up of 14 amino acids. Between the trimmed V and J ends, which lost 5 bases and 3 bases, there was a span of 13 bases. Per the germline V gene, CDR1 is SGHVS and CDR2 is FQNEAQ. The CDR3 reads CASSQASLEETQYF. The CDR3, as DNA: TGTGCCAGCAGCCAAGCCTCACTTGAAGAGACCCAGTACTTC.

This clonotype was recorded at least ten times. The V gene is TRBV7-9, the J gene TRBJ2-1; 10 nucleotides line up with TRBD2. Germline values: CDR1 SEHNR, CDR2 FQNEAQ (reference sequence). Unmatched junction bases numbered 2, after V lost 6 bases and J lost 6 bases. The CDR3 covers 13 residues. CDR3: CASRSGRVNEQFF. CDR3 sequence (DNA): TGTGCCAGCAGGAGCGGGAGGGTCAATGAGCAGTTCTTC.

Here the CDR3 DNA reads TGTGCCAGCAGCTACCCCTCCGGGGGGGCTCGGACAGATACGCAGTATTTT. Protein sequence: CASSYPSGGARTDTQYF. The chain uses TRBV7-9 and TRBJ2-3; 8 bases are shared with TRBD2. Trimming cost V 4 bases and J 3 bases; bases outside gene matches: 12. CDR1 SEHNR and CDR2 FQNEAQ come from the germline V gene (reference sequence). There are 17 residues in the CDR3.

V gene TRBV12-3 or TRBV12-4 combines with J gene TRBJ2-7; 8 bases match TRBD1. This CDR3 region has 15 residues. V shed 5 bases and J 4 bases; nucleotides not matched to a gene: 10. As DNA, the CDR3 is TGTGCCAGCAGTAACCCCATCAGGGGGCTGTACGAGCAGTACTTC. Residues: CASSNPIRGLYEQYF.

The chain has TRBV7-2 and TRBJ2-5; possibly TRBD1 for D (6 bases). CDR1 is SGHTA, CDR2 FQGNSA, per germline. V shed 5 bases and J shed 4 bases, with 20 bases lying between them. The CDR3 extends over 16 amino acids. CDR3 DNA sequence: TGTGCCAGCAGCCCGTTCCGAGCCAGAGGGGGAGAGACCCAGTACTTC. Translation gives CASSPFRARGGETQYF.

The chain is built from TRBV2 and TRBJ2-1, with 11 bases matching TRBD2. V trimming: 2 bases; J trimming: 3 bases; junction bases outside the gene matches: 3. Looked up from germline, CDR1 is SNHLY and CDR2 is FYNNEI. CDR3 length: 16 residues. The CDR3 coding sequence is TGTGCCAGCAGTGAACCCGGGACTAGCGGCTACAATGAGCAGTTCTTC. Its translation: CASSEPGTSGYNEQFF.